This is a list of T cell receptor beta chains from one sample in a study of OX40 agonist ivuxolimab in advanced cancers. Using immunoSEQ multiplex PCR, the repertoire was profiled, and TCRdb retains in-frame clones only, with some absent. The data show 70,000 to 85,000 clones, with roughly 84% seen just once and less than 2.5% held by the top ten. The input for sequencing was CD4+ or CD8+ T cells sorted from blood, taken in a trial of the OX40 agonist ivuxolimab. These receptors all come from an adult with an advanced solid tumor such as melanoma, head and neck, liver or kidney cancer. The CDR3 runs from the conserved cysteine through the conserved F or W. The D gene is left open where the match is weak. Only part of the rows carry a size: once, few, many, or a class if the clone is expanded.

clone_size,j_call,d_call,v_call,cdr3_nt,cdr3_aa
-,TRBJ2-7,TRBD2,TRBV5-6,TGTGCCAGCAGCTTTAAGACTAGCGGGAAAAAGGACGAGCAGTACTTC,CASSFKTSGKKDEQYF
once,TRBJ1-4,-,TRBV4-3,TGCGCCAGCAGCCAAGTCTCCGGTTCCCAAAAACTGTTTTTT,CASSQVSGSQKLFF
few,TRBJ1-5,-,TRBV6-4,TGTGCCAGCAGTGTAGAACACAATCAGCCCCAGCATTTT,CASSVEHNQPQHF
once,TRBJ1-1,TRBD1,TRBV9,TGTGCCAGCAGCGGAAAGACAGGGGTGGGGAACACTGAAGCTTTCTTT,CASSGKTGVGNTEAFF
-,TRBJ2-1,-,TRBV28,TGTGCCAGCAGGATGGGGGGAGACAATGAGCAGTTCTTC,CASRMGGDNEQFF
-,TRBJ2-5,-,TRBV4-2,TGTGCCAGCAGCCAGTCACAGGCAGGAGAGACCCAGTACTTC,CASSQSQAGETQYF
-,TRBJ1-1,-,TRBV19,TGTGCCAGTCTAGGTAACACTGAAGCTTTCTTT,CASLGNTEAFF
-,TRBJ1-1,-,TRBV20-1,TGCAGTGCTAGATTTAACACTGAAGCTTTCTTT,CSARFNTEAFF
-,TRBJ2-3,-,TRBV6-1,TGTGCCAGCAGTTCCGGGACTTCAGGTACGCAGTATTTT,CASSSGTSGTQYF
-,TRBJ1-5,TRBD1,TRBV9,TGTGCCAGCGGCGGATCAGGGGGGTATCAGCCCCAGCATTTT,CASGGSGGYQPQHF
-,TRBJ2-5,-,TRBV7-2,TGTGCCAGCAGCTTAGTGGCCTGGCAGACCCAGTACTTC,CASSLVAWQTQYF
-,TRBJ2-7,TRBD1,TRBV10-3,TGTGCCACCGAGTCCCCGGGACAGGAAAGCTCCTACGAGCAGTACTTC,CATESPGQESSYEQYF
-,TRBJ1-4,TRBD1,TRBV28,TGTGCCAGCAGTACACCGCCAGGGGGAGGGGATGAAAAACTGTTTTTT,CASSTPPGGGDEKLFF
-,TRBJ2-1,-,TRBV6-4,TGTGCCAGCAGTGACGGGGGGCTAAGGCAGTTCTTC,CASSDGGLRQFF
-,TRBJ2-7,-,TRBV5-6,TGTGCCAGCAGCCGGGGGCGGTTCAGCGGGACCATCCTCTACGAGCAGTACTTC,CASSRGRFSGTILYEQYF
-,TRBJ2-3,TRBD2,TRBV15,TGTGCCACTCGGACTAGCGGGGTGTCGTACGATACGCAGTATTTT,CATRTSGVSYDTQYF
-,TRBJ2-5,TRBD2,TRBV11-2,TGTGCCAGCAGCTTAGTTTCTCAAGGGCTAGCGGGAAGGGGAGAGACCCAGTACTTC,CASSLVSQGLAGRGETQYF
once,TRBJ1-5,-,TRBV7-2,TGTGCCAGCAGCTTAACAGCTTATAGCAATCAGCCCCAGCATTTT,CASSLTAYSNQPQHF
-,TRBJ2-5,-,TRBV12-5,TGTGCTAGTGGTCCTGGGGGGGGCCCAGAGACCCAGTACTTC,CASGPGGGPETQYF
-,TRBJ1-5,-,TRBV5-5,TGTGCCAGCAGCTCAGGGTTCCTAAATCAGCCCCAGCATTTT,CASSSGFLNQPQHF
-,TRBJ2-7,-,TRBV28,TGTGCCAGCAGTTTACCGTACAGGGTGGGAGTCTACGAGCAGTACTTC,CASSLPYRVGVYEQYF
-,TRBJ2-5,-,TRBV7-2,TGTGCCAGCAGGTCTCCGGGACTGAGGTACCAAGAGACCCAGTACTTC,CASRSPGLRYQETQYF
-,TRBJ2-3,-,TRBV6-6,TGTGCCAGCAAACCAGAGGGCCAAACAGATACGCAGTATTTT,CASKPEGQTDTQYF
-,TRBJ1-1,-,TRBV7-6,TGTGCCAGCAGCTTATCAAGGGGAAACACTGAAGCTTTCTTT,CASSLSRGNTEAFF
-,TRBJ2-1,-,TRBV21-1,TGTGCCAGCAGCAAAGTCGGGCAGGAAGGTTCCTACAATGAGCAGTTCTTC,CASSKVGQEGSYNEQFF
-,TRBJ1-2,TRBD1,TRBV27,TGTGCCAGCAGTTTTGGGGCAGGGGGCGCTAATGGCTACACCTTC,CASSFGAGGANGYTF
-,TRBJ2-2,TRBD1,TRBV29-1,TGCAGCGTTGTCCGCCTCGGGACAGGGGGCCCCGGGGAGCTGTTTTTT,CSVVRLGTGGPGELFF
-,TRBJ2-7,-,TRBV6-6,TGTGCCAGCAGTTACGGGCGAAAGGACTACGAGCAGTACTTC,CASSYGRKDYEQYF
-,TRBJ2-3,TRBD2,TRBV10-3,TGTGCCATCAGTGAAGCGGGGCTCTCCACAGATACGCAGTATTTT,CAISEAGLSTDTQYF
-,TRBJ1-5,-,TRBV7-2,TGTGCCAGCAGCCCAGGCCAGGGTATGATACATTTT,CASSPGQGMIHF
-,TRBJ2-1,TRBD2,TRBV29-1,TGCAGCGTTGGCCCCCTAACTAGCGCCCTCCCCACGGGTCTCAATGAGCAGTTCTTC,CSVGPLTSALPTGLNEQFF
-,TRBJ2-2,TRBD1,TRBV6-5,TGTGCCAGCAGTTACGCAGGGCAGGGGGTAACCGGGGAGCTGTTTTTT,CASSYAGQGVTGELFF
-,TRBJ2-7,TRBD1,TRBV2,TGTGCCAGCTTATTGACAGGGAACTACGAGCAGTACTTC,CASLLTGNYEQYF
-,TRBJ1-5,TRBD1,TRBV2,TGTGCCAGCAGGCGGGGGACAGGGGGACAGCCCCAGCATTTT,CASRRGTGGQPQHF
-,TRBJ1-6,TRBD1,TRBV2,TGTGCCAGCCGGATACCACAGGGGCTGGGTAATTCACCCCTCCACTTT,CASRIPQGLGNSPLHF
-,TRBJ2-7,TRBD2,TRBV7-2,TGTGCCAGCAGCCCTAGCGGGAGGGCCGAAGAGCAGTACTTC,CASSPSGRAEEQYF
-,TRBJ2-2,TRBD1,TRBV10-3,TGTGCCATCAGCACCGGGACAGGGAACACCGGGGAGCTGTTTTTT,CAISTGTGNTGELFF
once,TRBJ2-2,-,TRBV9,TGTGCCAGCAGCCCCCTCTCAGGGTATGGGGACACCGGGGAGCTGTTTTTT,CASSPLSGYGDTGELFF
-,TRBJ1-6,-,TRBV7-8,TGTGCCAGCAGCTTCTTAGAGAATTCGGCCCTCCACTTT,CASSFLENSALHF
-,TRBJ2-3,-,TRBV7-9,TGTGCCAGCACCAAGGTAGAAGATACGCAGTATTTT,CASTKVEDTQYF
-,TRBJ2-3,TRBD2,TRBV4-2,TGTGCCAGCAGCCCCCGGCAAGCGGGAGGGCCGGGCACAGATACGCAGTATTTT,CASSPRQAGGPGTDTQYF
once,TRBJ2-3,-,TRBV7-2,TGTGCCAGCAGTTCAGCGGGAGATACGCAGTATTTT,CASSSAGDTQYF
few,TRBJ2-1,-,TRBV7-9,TGTGCCAGCAGCCCTAAGCGGAGGTGGAGCAATGAGCAGTTCTTC,CASSPKRRWSNEQFF
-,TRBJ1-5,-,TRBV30,TGTGCCTGGAGCGCAGGCAGGGCGAATCAGCCCCAGCATTTT,CAWSAGRANQPQHF
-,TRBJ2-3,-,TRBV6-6,TGTGCCAGCAGGAGGGACAACAATGCAGATACGCAGTATTTT,CASRRDNNADTQYF
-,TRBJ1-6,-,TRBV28,TGTGCCAGCACCATCCGTGTTAATTCACCCCTCCACTTT,CASTIRVNSPLHF
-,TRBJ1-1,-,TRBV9,TGTGCCAGCAGCGTAGGGGGGACGGGGAGGTACACTGAAGCTTTCTTT,CASSVGGTGRYTEAFF
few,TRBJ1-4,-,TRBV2,TGTGCCAGCAGGGTGATACTATCGGGCGAAAAACTGTTTTTT,CASRVILSGEKLFF
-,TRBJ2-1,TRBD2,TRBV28,TGTGCCAGCAGCCTCGTTACTAGCGGGACTAACAATGAGCAGTTCTTC,CASSLVTSGTNNEQFF